A single sample gave rise to the 23 T cell receptor beta chains below, sequenced in a study of blood T cell repertoires in COVID-19. The protocol was immunoSEQ multiplex PCR, while the TCRdb copy is restricted to in-frame clones and leaves out a portion. The data show over 55,000 clones, about four fifths seen once. What was sequenced was peripheral blood. The receptors derive from a man at least 80 years old with COVID-19, enrolled during active disease.

The chain has TRBV29-1 and TRBJ1-1; no clear D. Trimming took 3 bases from V and 7 from J, leaving 12 bases between them. In germline, CDR1 is SQVTM, CDR2 ANQGSEA. There are 12 residues in the CDR3. The CDR3, as DNA: TGCAGCGTTGATGATAGAAAGAGTGAAGCTTTCTTT. Translation gives CSVDDRKSEAFF.

This clone was seen just once. The J gene is TRBJ1-5, the V gene TRBV27; maybe TRBD1 (5 bases). Trimming shortened V by 8 bases and J by 2 bases, and 22 bases separated the two germline ends. Germline V gene lookup returns CDR1 MNHEY and CDR2 SMNVEV (reference sequence). The CDR3 sequence is 17 residues long. This chain's CDR3 is CASAGGRGPLGNQPQHF. The CDR3 DNA sequence: TGTGCCAGCGCCGGGGGGAGGGGTCCGCTCGGCAATCAGCCCCAGCATTTT.

The chain has TRBV19 and TRBJ1-2; D perhaps matches TRBD1 (5 bases). Trimming removed 3 bases at V and 8 bases at J, with 13 bases between. CDR1 is LNHDA, CDR2 SQIVND, per germline (reference sequence). CDR3 size: 13 residues. CDR3 loop: CASSIRQGGGYTF. The CDR3 DNA is TGTGCCAGTAGTATTCGCCAGGGAGGCGGCTACACCTTC.

The chain uses TRBV5-1 and TRBJ2-5, with TRBD1 identical over 8 bases. The J call could be wrong; TRBJ2-7 is a better fit for the DNA end. This CDR3 is built from 14 residues. Germline V gene data show CDR1 as SGHRS and CDR2 as YFSETQ. CDR3 DNA sequence: TGCGCCAGCAGTATGGGACAGGCCGGAGACGAGCAGTACTTC. It codes for CASSMGQAGDEQYF.

A remark on this clone: Other DNA sequences in the sample encode the same CDR3. The chain is built from TRBV12-3 or TRBV12-4 and TRBJ1-3; no clear D. The CDR3 length is 10 residues. V dropped 5 bases and J dropped 7 bases, with 3 bases sitting between them. The CDR3 nucleotides read TGTGCCAGCAGTCGTAACACCATATATTTT. It encodes CASSRNTIYF.

This chain links TRBV10-3 with TRBJ2-7, with 7 nucleotides matching TRBD1. The junction had 7 bases not matched to a gene; V was cut back by 6 bases and J by 2 bases. The CDR3 has 14 residues. Germline values: CDR1 ENHRY, CDR2 SYGVKD. CDR3 in amino acids: CAISSGTATYEQYF. CDR3 in DNA: TGTGCCATCAGCTCCGGGACAGCTACCTACGAGCAGTACTTC.

The chain employs TRBV6-2 or TRBV6-3 and TRBJ2-7, with 12 bases identical to TRBD2. The V segment lost 5 bases and the J segment 0 bases; nucleotides outside the gene matches: 11. The CDR3 covers 18 residues. Germline values: CDR1 MNHEY, CDR2 SVGEGT. CDR3 DNA sequence: TGTGCCAGCAGTCGCATGCCGATGACTAGCGGGAGCTCCTACGAGCAGTACGTC. This gives the protein CASSRMPMTSGSSYEQYV.

This rearrangement joins TRBV24-1 to TRBJ1-1; TRBD1 might be the D (6 bases). V was shortened by 5 bases and J by 5 bases, with 8 bases between the two germline ends. Per germline, CDR1 KGHDR and CDR2 SFDVKD. The CDR3 is made up of 12 amino acids. CDR3 region: CATSGDKTEAFF. The CDR3 DNA reads as TGTGCCACCAGTGGGGACAAAACTGAAGCTTTCTTT.

This rearrangement joins TRBV19 to TRBJ1-1; possibly TRBD1 for D (6 bases). Germline lookup yields CDR1 LNHDA and CDR2 SQIVND (reference sequence). V was cut by 4 bases and J by 1 base, with 7 bases left in between. The CDR3 extends over 13 amino acids. The CDR3 loop is CASSTGANTEAFF. The CDR3 DNA reads TGTGCCAGTAGTACAGGGGCGAACACTGAAGCTTTCTTT.

This clone was recorded a few times. The gene calls are TRBV7-2 and TRBJ2-7, with D possibly TRBD1 on 6 matching bases. The CDR3 is 14 amino acids. Deletions cut 1 base from V and 2 bases from J, with 9 bases between. The germline gives CDR1 SGHTA, CDR2 FQGNSA. CDR3 in DNA: TGTGCCAGCAGCTTAGAGGACAGCACCTACGAGCAGTACGTC. This translates into CASSLEDSTYEQYV.

V usage is TRBV18 and J usage is TRBJ2-1, with D tentatively TRBD1 (6 bases). CDR1 and CDR2 from the germline V gene are KGHSH and LQKENI. The CDR3 has 13 amino acids. V lost 3 bases and J lost 4, with 7 bases in between. The CDR3 here is CASSPTGYNEQFF. CDR3 sequence (DNA): TGTGCCAGCTCACCGACAGGATACAATGAGCAGTTCTTC.

The rearrangement links TRBV7-8 to TRBJ1-1; D gene ambiguous. This CDR3 has 14 residues. Germline-derived CDR1 and CDR2 are SGHVS and FQNEAQ. Trimming took off 1 base at V and 7 bases at J, with 13 bases between the two ends. CDR3 coding DNA: TGTGCCAGCAGCTTAGTTGGGCAGCCTTTTGAAGCTTTCTTT. Its translation is CASSLVGQPFEAFF.

The chain has TRBV12-3 or TRBV12-4 and TRBJ1-3; D is undetermined. Trimming removed 3 bases at V and 4 bases at J, with 4 bases between. The CDR3 is 12 amino acids. CDR3 region: CASSFVGNTIYF. The DNA for the CDR3 is TGTGCCAGCAGTTTCGTGGGAAACACCATATATTTT.

The V gene is TRBV9, the J gene TRBJ2-1; possibly TRBD2 for D (6 bases). CDR3 length: 15 amino acids. Germline loops: CDR1 SGDLS, CDR2 YYNGEE. Trimming shortened V by 4 bases and J by 12 bases, and 23 bases separated the two germline ends. CDR3 loop: CASSTTGLPTSGQFF. The CDR3 DNA sequence: TGTGCCAGCAGCACTACGGGACTCCCCACGTCCGGGCAGTTCTTC.

In its sample, this clone was seen a few times. The rearrangement uses TRBV6-1 and TRBJ2-1; 12 nucleotides match TRBD2. The CDR3 is 14 residues long. Germline CDR1 MNHNS, CDR2 SASEGT. V shed 3 bases and J 15 bases; nucleotides not matched to a gene: 9. CDR3 nucleotides: TGTGCCAGCAGTGACGTCCCACTAGCGGGGGGCGGGTTCTTC. Protein product: CASSDVPLAGGGFF.

The chain is built from TRBV5-1 and TRBJ2-1, with 8 bases identical to TRBD2. The length of the CDR3 is 15 residues. J gave up 6 bases and V 0 bases, and 5 bases lay outside the gene matches. Germline CDR1 and CDR2: SGHRS and YFSETQ. The CDR3 nucleotides read TGCGCCAGCAGCTTGGCGGGAGGGCCCGGCAATGAGCAGTTCTTC. Residues: CASSLAGGPGNEQFF.

Here the CDR3 DNA reads TGTGCCAGCAGTTACGAGGCCAGGGGGCTGAGCGTCCTGACTTTC. Amino acid sequence: CASSYEARGLSVLTF. The V gene is TRBV6-5, the J gene TRBJ2-6; the match to TRBD1 covers 8 bases. This CDR3 spans 15 amino acids. In germline, CDR1 is MNHEY, CDR2 SVGAGI. After removal of 2 bases from V and 12 bases from J, the junction contained 9 bases not matched to a gene.

This clone has only a few counts. The gene calls are TRBV6-6 and TRBJ1-2; 9 bases agree with TRBD1. The V and J ends lost 6 bases and 3 bases, in that order; junction bases with no gene match: 5. CDR3 size: 14 residues. Germline V gives CDR1 MNHNY, CDR2 SVGAGI (reference sequence). CDR3 coding DNA: TGTGCCAGCAGCCACAGGGGGCCGGACTATGGCTACACCTTC. As protein: CASSHRGPDYGYTF.

This chain joins TRBV6-5 and TRBJ2-2; D possibly corresponds to TRBD1 (6 bases). V lost 10 bases to trimming and J lost 6 bases, with 9 bases between them. The CDR3 is 11 amino acids. Germline V gives CDR1 MNHEY, CDR2 SVGAGI. CDR3 nucleotide sequence: TGTGCCACGAAGGGGGCCGGGGAGCTGTTTTTT. Amino acids: CATKGAGELFF.

This chain uses TRBV30 with TRBJ2-1; D is unclear. Germline lookup yields CDR1 GTSNPN and CDR2 SVGIG (reference sequence). Trimming removed 1 base at V and 4 bases at J, with 5 bases between. There are 12 residues in the CDR3. CDR3 in DNA: TGTGCCTGGAGTGCCCAGTACAATGAGCAGTTCTTC. Translated: CAWSAQYNEQFF.

This clone has more than one count but fewer than ten. The chain is built from TRBV19 and TRBJ2-5; 13 bases map to TRBD2. The J segment lost 1 base and the V segment lost 2 bases, leaving 4 bases of the junction unmatched. The CDR3 length is 17 residues. Germline lookup yields CDR1 LNHDA and CDR2 SQIVND (reference sequence). CDR3 sequence reads: CASSIHGTSGIQETQYF. For the CDR3, the DNA is TGTGCCAGTAGTATACACGGGACTAGCGGGATCCAAGAGACCCAGTACTTC.

The gene calls are TRBV29-1 and TRBJ1-2, with TRBD1 as a possible D gene (6 bases). The ends were cut back, 2 bases at V and 8 bases at J, with 15 bases in the middle. The CDR3 has 13 amino acids. Per germline, CDR1 SQVTM and CDR2 ANQGSEA. CDR3 amino acids: CSVEPQGRRGYTF. In DNA form, the CDR3 reads TGCAGCGTTGAACCACAGGGTCGTCGGGGCTACACCTTC.

The rearrangement joins TRBV30 to TRBJ1-2, with 10 positions matching TRBD1. The CDR3 length is 13 residues. The V and J ends lost 5 bases and 8 bases, in that order; junction bases with no gene match: 8. Germline values: CDR1 GTSNPN, CDR2 SVGIG (reference sequence). CDR3 region: CAWLPGQGSGYTF. Here the CDR3 DNA reads TGTGCCTGGCTACCGGGACAGGGGAGCGGCTACACCTTC.